This entry features one T cell receptor beta chain sequence. V was clipped by 7 bases and J by 6 bases, with 17 bases between them. Germline V gene lookup returns CDR1 MNHEY and CDR2 SMNVEV (reference sequence). The CDR3 loop spans 14 amino acids. Per the study methods: Nucleated cell number was recorded as an estimate derived from reference gene primer amplification. The data were produced by immunoSEQ multiplex PCR, yet TCRdb's version contains in-frame clones alone and is incomplete. The V and J calls and clone size are taken from that table; D and trimming were inferred from the DNA. The sample includes 130,000 or so clones, around 82% of them seen just once. These data come from a study of blood T cell repertoires in COVID-19. Study-wide context: Sources were T cells, B-cell-depleted T cells, or PBMCs; the material itself was cDNA or gDNA.

The sequenced sample was peripheral blood. V gene TRBV27 combines with J gene TRBJ2-3, with D hard to call. The clonotype comes from a man aged 55 to 70 with acute or convalescent COVID-19. The CDR3 spells CASTLRGKSDTQYF. The CDR3 bases are TGTGCCAGCACCCTTCGAGGAAAATCGGATACGCAGTATTTT.